This T cell receptor beta chain was found in a study of cytotoxic CD8 clonotypes in ibrutinib-treated CLL. In the case of this clone: Its antigen is unknown.

CDR3 length equals 16 residues. CDR1 MNHNY and CDR2 SVGAGI come from the germline V gene (reference sequence). V lost 0 bases and J lost 1; bases outside the gene matches: 5. Study-wide points: Clonality was elevated at ibrutinib response and had returned toward baseline at progression. Public clonotypes, rarely seen, contracted or held steady on treatment. Clonality measured at baseline exceeded age-matched healthy donors, tracking circulating CD8+ T-cell counts.

Researchers set a sequencing depth target of 1 in 200,000 to 1 in 1 million T cells. Here immunoSEQ multiplex PCR was the method, and the copy in TCRdb shows in-frame clones only, minus some. The data contain 160,000 or so clones, about four fifths of them singletons. The sequences come from PBMCs, collected after 24 months of ibrutinib treatment. The V call is TRBV6-6, the J call TRBJ2-5; 7 bases align to TRBD2. The receptor was derived from a human donor with chronic lymphocytic leukemia. In DNA, the CDR3 is TGTGCCAGCAGTTACTCGAGTGGGGGGGTCCAAGAGACCCAGTACTTC. This encodes CASSYSSGGVQETQYF.